This is a list of T cell receptor beta chains from one sample in a study of long-term antiretroviral therapy in people with HIV. Generated by immunoSEQ multiplex PCR, the TCRdb table keeps only in-frame clones and is missing some. Altogether 25,000 to 30,000 clones are present, 65% to 85% being singletons, with the ten largest covering approximately 9.1%. The sample in question was unsorted PBMCs, obtained 3 years after starting antiretroviral therapy. The receptors were gathered from a middle-aged man with HIV. Each CDR3 is given with its conserved first and last residue. The order of the fields is J gene, clone size, V gene, D gene, CDR3 DNA, CDR3 protein. The D gene is left open where the match is weak. Clone size is not always given. Where it is, it says once, few, many or a class for expanded clones.

j_gene: TRBJ2-2
abundance: -
v_gene: TRBV5-4
d_gene: -
CDR3nt: TGTGCCAGCAGCCCGGCTACAGTTAACACCGGGGAGCTGTTTTTT
CDR3aa: CASSPATVNTGELFF

j_gene: TRBJ1-5
abundance: -
v_gene: TRBV6-1
d_gene: TRBD1
CDR3nt: TGTGCCGCAACAGGGGGCATCACAATTCAGCCCCAGCATTTT
CDR3aa: CAATGGITIQPQHF

j_gene: TRBJ2-3
abundance: -
v_gene: TRBV11-2
d_gene: -
CDR3nt: TGTGCCAGCAGCTTGTTCAGGGGACGAGCAGATACGCAGTATTTT
CDR3aa: CASSLFRGRADTQYF

j_gene: TRBJ2-3
abundance: -
v_gene: TRBV19
d_gene: -
CDR3nt: TGTGCCAGCACCTCGGGCCCGGAGACAGATACGCAGTATTTT
CDR3aa: CASTSGPETDTQYF

j_gene: TRBJ2-6
abundance: -
v_gene: TRBV28
d_gene: -
CDR3nt: TGTGCCAGCAGTTTTCTCAGCTCCCGGTTGAATGGGGCCAACGTCCTGACTTTC
CDR3aa: CASSFLSSRLNGANVLTF

j_gene: TRBJ2-7
abundance: -
v_gene: TRBV4-2
d_gene: -
CDR3nt: TGTGCCAGCAGCCAAGATGGGGGTCGGGGGTCCTACGAGCAGTACTTC
CDR3aa: CASSQDGGRGSYEQYF

j_gene: TRBJ1-4
abundance: -
v_gene: TRBV9
d_gene: -
CDR3nt: TGTGCCAGCAGCGTAGGCGCAGGATTTAATGAAAAACTGTTTTTT
CDR3aa: CASSVGAGFNEKLFF

j_gene: TRBJ2-5
abundance: -
v_gene: TRBV5-1
d_gene: TRBD2
CDR3nt: TGCGCCAGCAGTACCCCCGGTGGGGGGGTTGAGACCCAGTACTTC
CDR3aa: CASSTPGGGVETQYF

j_gene: TRBJ2-1
abundance: -
v_gene: TRBV4-1
d_gene: -
CDR3nt: TGCGCCAGCAGCCAAGCACCGCGGAGCTCCTACAATGAGCAGTTCTTC
CDR3aa: CASSQAPRSSYNEQFF

j_gene: TRBJ1-5
abundance: -
v_gene: TRBV11-1
d_gene: -
CDR3nt: TGTGCCAGCAGCTTAAGTAACGGTCAGCCCCAGCATTTT
CDR3aa: CASSLSNGQPQHF

j_gene: TRBJ1-2
abundance: few
v_gene: TRBV6-6
d_gene: -
CDR3nt: TGTGCCAGCAGTTATAAGGACGCTGGCTACACCTTC
CDR3aa: CASSYKDAGYTF

j_gene: TRBJ2-7
abundance: -
v_gene: TRBV28
d_gene: -
CDR3nt: TGTGCCAGCAGGCCCCTCCTCCGAAGGGTGGTGTCCGAGCAGTACTTC
CDR3aa: CASRPLLRRVVSEQYF

j_gene: TRBJ2-7
abundance: -
v_gene: TRBV7-9
d_gene: TRBD1
CDR3nt: TGTGCCAGCAGCTTCCCTGCAGGGGGACCCTACGAGCAGTACTTC
CDR3aa: CASSFPAGGPYEQYF

j_gene: TRBJ2-1
abundance: -
v_gene: TRBV7-9
d_gene: TRBD1
CDR3nt: TGTGCCAGCAGCTTAGCCGACAGGGTACAGTTCTTC
CDR3aa: CASSLADRVQFF

j_gene: TRBJ2-1
abundance: -
v_gene: TRBV13
d_gene: -
CDR3nt: TGTGCCAGCAGCTCCCCTGAGGAGCGCAACTACAATGAGCAGTTCTTC
CDR3aa: CASSSPEERNYNEQFF

j_gene: TRBJ2-7
abundance: -
v_gene: TRBV5-4
d_gene: -
CDR3nt: TGTGCCAGCAGCCATTACAACAGGGCTTCAAGCTCCTACGAGCAGTACTTC
CDR3aa: CASSHYNRASSSYEQYF

j_gene: TRBJ1-2
abundance: -
v_gene: TRBV10-3
d_gene: TRBD1
CDR3nt: TGTGCCATCAGTGAGAGACAGGGGGCAGGTGGCTACACCTTC
CDR3aa: CAISERQGAGGYTF

j_gene: TRBJ1-4
abundance: -
v_gene: TRBV30
d_gene: TRBD1
CDR3nt: TGTGCCTGGAGTGCCGGGACAGGGGGTTCTAATGAAAAACTGTTTTTT
CDR3aa: CAWSAGTGGSNEKLFF

j_gene: TRBJ1-5
abundance: -
v_gene: TRBV19
d_gene: TRBD1
CDR3nt: TGTGCCAGTAGTATAGGTGAGACAGGGTTACATCAGCCCCAGCATTTT
CDR3aa: CASSIGETGLHQPQHF

j_gene: TRBJ1-5
abundance: -
v_gene: TRBV28
d_gene: TRBD1
CDR3nt: TGTGCCAGCAGTTTATACCCCGGGACAGGGAATCGCCAGCCCCAGCATTTT
CDR3aa: CASSLYPGTGNRQPQHF

j_gene: TRBJ2-1
abundance: -
v_gene: TRBV7-8
d_gene: -
CDR3nt: TGTGCCAGCAGCTCGCAGGGTGCGGATTTCTACAATGAGCAGTTCTTC
CDR3aa: CASSSQGADFYNEQFF

j_gene: TRBJ2-7
abundance: -
v_gene: TRBV6-1
d_gene: -
CDR3nt: TGTGCCATCCTGGACGAGGGGGTCTACGAGCAGTACTTC
CDR3aa: CAILDEGVYEQYF

j_gene: TRBJ2-1
abundance: -
v_gene: TRBV7-3
d_gene: TRBD1
CDR3nt: TGTGCCAGCAGCTCGCGGACAGGGGCTTTGTACAATGAGCAGTTCTTC
CDR3aa: CASSSRTGALYNEQFF

j_gene: TRBJ2-7
abundance: -
v_gene: TRBV7-6
d_gene: -
CDR3nt: TGTGCCAGCAGCTTAGCGGCCAGGGAAGGTCCGAACACCTACGAGCAGTACTTC
CDR3aa: CASSLAAREGPNTYEQYF

j_gene: TRBJ1-3
abundance: -
v_gene: TRBV4-1
d_gene: -
CDR3nt: TGCGCCAGCAGCCAAGAACAGTTAAGCTCTGGAAACACCATATATTTT
CDR3aa: CASSQEQLSSGNTIYF

j_gene: TRBJ1-6
abundance: -
v_gene: TRBV27
d_gene: -
CDR3nt: TGTGCCAGCTGGGATGCAAATTCACCCCTCCACTTT
CDR3aa: CASWDANSPLHF

j_gene: TRBJ1-5
abundance: -
v_gene: TRBV29-1
d_gene: TRBD1
CDR3nt: TGCAGCGTTGAGCGGGACAGGGGAGAGCCCCAGCATTTT
CDR3aa: CSVERDRGEPQHF

j_gene: TRBJ1-1
abundance: -
v_gene: TRBV6-5
d_gene: TRBD1
CDR3nt: TGTGCCAGCAGACACGGACAGGGCAGCTACACTGAAGCTTTCTTT
CDR3aa: CASRHGQGSYTEAFF

j_gene: TRBJ1-2
abundance: -
v_gene: TRBV19
d_gene: -
CDR3nt: TGTGCCAGTAGTACAGCCTTGGGCTCGGATGGCTACACCTTC
CDR3aa: CASSTALGSDGYTF

j_gene: TRBJ1-2
abundance: once
v_gene: TRBV5-5
d_gene: TRBD1
CDR3nt: TGTGCCAGCTCAGGGGGAGGGCCTTATGGCTACACCTTC
CDR3aa: CASSGGGPYGYTF

j_gene: TRBJ2-1
abundance: -
v_gene: TRBV7-3
d_gene: -
CDR3nt: TGTGCCAGCAGCTTAAGTTTGGTCCGGGCTGAGCAGTTCTTC
CDR3aa: CASSLSLVRAEQFF

j_gene: TRBJ2-7
abundance: once
v_gene: TRBV5-1
d_gene: -
CDR3nt: TGCGCCAGCAGCTTGGACGGGGCCGAAAGCTCCTACGAGCAGTACTTC
CDR3aa: CASSLDGAESSYEQYF

j_gene: TRBJ2-3
abundance: -
v_gene: TRBV15
d_gene: -
CDR3nt: TGTGCCACCAGCAGAGCCAGGGTTTACGATACGCAGTATTTT
CDR3aa: CATSRARVYDTQYF